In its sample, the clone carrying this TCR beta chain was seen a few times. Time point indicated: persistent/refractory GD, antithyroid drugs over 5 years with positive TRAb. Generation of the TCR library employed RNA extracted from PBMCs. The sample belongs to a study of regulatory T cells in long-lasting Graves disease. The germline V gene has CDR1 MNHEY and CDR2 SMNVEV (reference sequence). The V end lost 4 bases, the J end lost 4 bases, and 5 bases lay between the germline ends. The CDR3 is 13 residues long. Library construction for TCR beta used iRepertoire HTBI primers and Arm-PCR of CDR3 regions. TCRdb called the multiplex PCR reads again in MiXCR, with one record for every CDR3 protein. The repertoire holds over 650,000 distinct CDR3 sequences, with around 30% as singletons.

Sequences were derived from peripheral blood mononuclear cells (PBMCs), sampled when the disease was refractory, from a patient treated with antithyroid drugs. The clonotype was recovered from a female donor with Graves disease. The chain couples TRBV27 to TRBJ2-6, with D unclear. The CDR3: CASSSMGANVLTF. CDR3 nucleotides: TGTGCCAGCAGTTCCATGGGGGCCAACGTCCTGACTTTC.